Below, 25 T cell receptor beta chains from the same sample are listed, as sequenced in a study of blood T cell repertoires in COVID-19. This table comes from immunoSEQ multiplex PCR, and its TCRdb copy is limited to in-frame clones, with some not included. The table includes around 140,000 clones, approximately 90% detected once. Material for sequencing was PBMCs or T cells enriched from blood (not recorded which). The receptors here all came from a man in his fifties or sixties who had recovered from COVID-19.

A note on this clone: At the DNA level, this CDR3 is encoded by other sequences in the same sample as well. The chain couples TRBV19 to TRBJ1-2, with D possibly matching TRBD1 (6 bases). The CDR3 contains 11 residues. V shed 6 bases and J shed 5 bases, with 7 bases lying between them. CDR1 is LNHDA and CDR2 is SQIVND in the germline V gene (reference sequence). The CDR3 DNA reads TGTGCCAGTAGCACAGGGTATGGCTACACCTTC. Amino acid sequence: CASSTGYGYTF.

This clone was counted only a few times. The chain couples TRBV6-6 to TRBJ2-7; 9 bases match TRBD1. The CDR3 spans 15 residues. Germline CDR1 is MNHNY and CDR2 is SVGAGI (reference sequence). Germline trimming cut 0 bases from V and 2 bases from J; bases unmatched to any gene: 2. CDR3 nucleotides: TGTGCCAGCAGTTACTCGGGACAGGGCCCCTACGAGCAGTACTTC. Translated: CASSYSGQGPYEQYF.

This clone was found a few times. The V call is TRBV2, the J call TRBJ2-2; TRBD1 is a possible D gene (6 bases). V gave up 6 bases and J gave up 0 bases, with 11 bases separating them. CDR3 length: 15 residues. Per germline, CDR1 SNHLY and CDR2 FYNNEI. The CDR3 coding sequence is TGTGCCAGCAGAGGGGACACTACGAACACCGGGGAGCTGTTTTTT. Translated, it gives CASRGDTTNTGELFF.

This chain links TRBV27 with TRBJ2-7, with 9 bases identical to TRBD1. The CDR3 loop spans 15 amino acids. The germline V gene encodes CDR1 MNHEY and CDR2 SMNVEV (reference sequence). V shed 6 bases and J 5 bases; nucleotides not matched to a gene: 11. The CDR3 protein is CASSETGTGLHEQYF. In DNA form, the CDR3 reads TGTGCCAGCAGCGAGACCGGGACAGGGTTACACGAGCAGTACTTC.

The chain combines TRBV18 with TRBJ2-1, with 9 bases aligning to TRBD1. There are 17 residues in the CDR3. V shed 2 bases, J shed 7 bases, and the junction held 12 bases outside the gene matches. Germline CDR1 KGHSH, CDR2 LQKENI. Here the CDR3 DNA reads TGTGCCAGCTCACCAGAATCAGGGACAGGGTCAATGAATGAGCAGTTCTTC. Protein: CASSPESGTGSMNEQFF.

The chain recombines TRBV28 with TRBJ2-7; 9 nucleotides agree with TRBD1. CDR1 is MDHEN, CDR2 SYDVKM, per germline. The CDR3 loop spans 15 amino acids. V lost 4 bases, J lost 2 bases, and 6 bases stayed unmatched. CDR3 residues: CASSSGQGSPYEQYF. CDR3 bases: TGTGCCAGCAGTTCGGGACAGGGTTCTCCCTACGAGCAGTACTTC.

The table lists this clone with a count of one. The chain recombines TRBV6-5 with TRBJ2-1; 7 nucleotides match TRBD1. The CDR3 extends over 14 amino acids. J gave up 3 bases and V 5 bases, and 4 bases lay outside the gene matches. Germline values: CDR1 MNHEY, CDR2 SVGAGI. As DNA, the CDR3 is TGTGCCAGCAGTCTTACAGGGGACTACAATGAGCAGTTCTTC. Translation: CASSLTGDYNEQFF.

V is TRBV5-1 and J is TRBJ2-5, with a tentative D call TRBD2 (5 bases). Germline V gene sequence: CDR1 SGHRS, CDR2 YFSETQ. CDR3 size: 14 residues. Trimming took 0 bases from V and 4 from J, leaving 10 bases between them. The CDR3 sequence: CASSLVPGTETQYF. Written as DNA, the CDR3 is TGCGCCAGCAGCTTGGTCCCGGGAACAGAGACCCAGTACTTC. Combining the CDR3 with reference TRBV5-1 and TRBJ2-5 gives the whole variable domain KAGVTQTPRYLIKTRGQQVTLSCSPISGHRSVSWYQQTPGQGLQFLFEYFSETQRNKGNFPGRFSGRQFSNSRSEMNVSTLELGDSALYLCASSLVPGTETQYFGPGTRLLVL.

V usage is TRBV7-3 and J usage is TRBJ2-5; tentative D call: TRBD1 (7 bases). The ends were cut back, 5 bases at V and 2 bases at J, with 15 bases in the middle. Germline loops: CDR1 SGHTA, CDR2 FQGTGA. This CDR3 region has 15 residues. As DNA, the CDR3 is TGTGCCAGCAGCCTACGCGGGACAGTACAAGAGACCCAGTACTTC. Translation gives CASSLRGTVQETQYF.

The V call is TRBV10-3, the J call TRBJ1-4; D is unresolved. The V end lost 11 bases, the J end lost 7 bases, and 20 bases lay between the germline ends. CDR3 length equals 14 residues. Looked up from germline, CDR1 is ENHRY and CDR2 is SYGVKD. The CDR3 DNA reads TGTGCCCCCGGGAGGGAGGAACTCGGTGAAAAACTGTTTTTT. Its translation: CAPGREELGEKLFF.

This rearrangement joins TRBV24-1 to TRBJ2-7; D is ambiguous. The V gene's germline CDR1 is KGHDR and CDR2 SFDVKD. The CDR3 is 14 residues long. V gave up 1 base and J gave up 2 bases, with 8 bases separating them. In DNA, the CDR3 is TGTGCCACCAGTGATTTACAGAGCCCCTACGAGCAGTACTTC. Protein product: CATSDLQSPYEQYF.

This clone was observed a handful of times. The chain uses TRBV30 and TRBJ1-2, with TRBD1 matching over 11 bases. CDR1 and CDR2 (germline): GTSNPN, SVGIG (reference sequence). V lost 2 bases to trimming and J lost 7 bases; unmatched junction nucleotides: 6. The CDR3 runs to 14 residues. Written as DNA, the CDR3 is TGTGCCTGGAGTCGGGACAGGGGGGGAAGTGGCTACACCTTC. This translates into CAWSRDRGGSGYTF.

V gene TRBV21-1 combines with J gene TRBJ2-7; no check of the table's D call, TRBD2, against the DNA was made. TRBV21-1 has pseudogene status. This CDR3 region has 17 residues. The CDR3 here is CASSKLAGGFSSYEQYV. In nucleotides, the CDR3 is TGTGCCAGCAGCAAACTAGCGGGGGGTTTCAGCTCCTACGAGCAGTACGTC.

The chain is built from TRBV5-1 and TRBJ2-5; TRBD1 is a possible D gene (5 bases). This CDR3 has 14 residues. Looked up from germline, CDR1 is SGHRS and CDR2 is YFSETQ. Deletions cut 2 bases from V and 0 bases from J, with 8 bases between. The CDR3 loop is CASSFGADQETQYF. The CDR3 DNA reads as TGCGCCAGCAGCTTTGGGGCCGACCAAGAGACCCAGTACTTC.

This chain links TRBV7-8 with TRBJ2-1; no firm D call. V dropped 2 bases and J dropped 15 bases, with 17 bases sitting between them. The CDR3 totals 13 residues. Germline lookup yields CDR1 SGHVS and CDR2 FQNEAQ. The DNA for the CDR3 is TGTGCCAGCAGCTTACCCGCCCCGAACATCCTGTTCTTC. This encodes CASSLPAPNILFF.

The chain links TRBV11-3 to TRBJ2-2; TRBD1 aligns across 9 bases. Looked up from germline, CDR1 is SGHNT and CDR2 is YENEEA. Trimming took 5 bases from V and 6 from J; bases not matched to a gene: 10. This CDR3 region has 16 residues. DNA of the CDR3: TGTGCCAGCAGCCCACAGGGGGCGGAGGCGGCCGGGGAGCTGTTTTTT. Its protein is CASSPQGAEAAGELFF.

This CDR3 reads CASRGTGQGAYEQYF. Written as DNA, the CDR3 is TGTGCCAGCAGGGGAACGGGACAGGGGGCCTACGAGCAGTACTTC. The V and J genes are TRBV7-9 and TRBJ2-7; TRBD1 matches at 11 bases. The germline V gene has CDR1 SEHNR and CDR2 FQNEAQ (reference sequence). V dropped 6 bases and J dropped 2; count of bases not matched to a gene: 6. The CDR3 extends over 15 amino acids. The full variable domain, in which reference TRBV7-9 and TRBJ2-7 provide the parts outside the CDR3, is DTGVSQNPRHKITKRGQNVTFRCDPISEHNRLYWYRQTLGQGPEFLTYFQNEAQLEKSRLLSDRFSAERPKGSFSTLEIQRTEQGDSAMYLCASRGTGQGAYEQYFGPGTRLTVT.

V and J are TRBV28 and TRBJ1-6, with D possibly matching TRBD1 (6 bases). Germline values: CDR1 MDHEN, CDR2 SYDVKM. This CDR3 has 15 amino acids. V lost 7 bases to trimming and J lost 11 bases, with 21 bases between them. CDR3 sequence (DNA): TGTGCCAGCAAGCAAGGGGGGGGAGAAGAGCCACCCCTCCACTTT. It codes for CASKQGGGEEPPLHF. The variable domain in full, completed from reference TRBV28 and TRBJ1-6, reads DVKVTQSSRYLVKRTGEKVFLECVQDMDHENMFWYRQDPGLGLRLIYFSYDVKMKEKGDIPEGYSVSREKKERFSLILESASTNQTSMYLCASKQGGGEEPPLHFGNGTRLTVT.

This clone was picked up a small number of times. The rearrangement uses TRBV20-1 and TRBJ1-1; D remains unclear. The CDR3 runs 11 residues. Per germline, CDR1 DFQATT and CDR2 SNEGSKA (reference sequence). The V and J ends lost 4 bases and 4 bases respectively, with 7 bases between them. The CDR3 DNA follows: TGCAGTGCTAAGGGAGCCACTGAAGCTTTCTTT. This codes for CSAKGATEAFF.

In nucleotides, the CDR3 is TGTGCCAGCAGCGCTCGGACAGGGCTCGGAAACACCATATATTTT. Translating gives CASSARTGLGNTIYF. V is TRBV7-8 and J is TRBJ1-3; 8 bases align to TRBD1. Unmatched junction bases numbered 7, after V lost 5 bases and J lost 4 bases. The CDR3 covers 15 residues. CDR1 and CDR2 from the germline V gene are SGHVS and FQNEAQ. The variable domain in full, with the rest retrieved from reference TRBV7-8 and TRBJ1-3, is GAGVSQSPRYKVAKRGQDVALRCDPISGHVSLFWYQQALGQGPEFLTYFQNEAQLDKSGLPSDRFFAERPEGSVSTLKIQRTQQEDSAVYLCASSARTGLGNTIYFGEGSWLTVV.

The chain combines TRBV19 with TRBJ1-5, with a tentative D call TRBD1 (5 bases). The CDR3 sequence is 15 residues long. With 4 bases removed from V and 5 bases from J, the gap between germline ends came to 15 bases. The V gene's germline CDR1 is LNHDA and CDR2 SQIVND (reference sequence). The CDR3 protein is CASSTWTSPYQPQHF. The DNA of the CDR3 is TGTGCCAGTAGTACGTGGACAAGCCCATATCAGCCCCAGCATTTT.

This rearrangement joins TRBV9 to TRBJ1-3; D possibly corresponds to TRBD1 (5 bases). Trimming removed 4 bases from V and 1 base from J, with 15 bases in between. The CDR3 contains 16 residues. Germline V gene sequence: CDR1 SGDLS, CDR2 YYNGEE. The DNA for the CDR3 is TGTGCCAGCAGCCCCCCTACCGGGGGATCTGGAAACACCATATATTTT. This encodes CASSPPTGGSGNTIYF.

The gene calls are TRBV5-4 and TRBJ2-2, with 11 positions matching TRBD2. The CDR3 loop spans 16 amino acids. Germline CDR1 and CDR2: SGHNT and YYREEE (reference sequence). Trimming removed 5 bases from V and 1 base from J; junction bases left unmatched: 4. The CDR3 DNA sequence: TGTGCCAGCAGGCGCACTAGCGGGGGGAACACCGGGGAGCTGTTTTTT. This sequence encodes CASRRTSGGNTGELFF. The variable domain in full, completed from reference TRBV5-4 and TRBJ2-2, reads ETGVTQSPTHLIKTRGQQVTLRCSSQSGHNTVSWYQQALGQGPQFIFQYYREEENGRGNFPPRFSGLQFPNYSSELNVNALELDDSALYLCASRRTSGGNTGELFFGEGSRLTVL.

The genes are TRBV9 and TRBJ2-1, with 11 positions matching TRBD2. The CDR3 consists of 15 residues. V lost 4 bases, J lost 8 bases, and 8 bases stayed unmatched. Per germline, CDR1 SGDLS and CDR2 YYNGEE. The CDR3 sequence is CASSPTSGSSYEQFF. In DNA form, the CDR3 reads TGTGCCAGCAGCCCCACTAGCGGGAGTTCCTATGAGCAGTTCTTC.

The V and J genes are TRBV2 and TRBJ1-5, with D uncertain. The CDR3 contains 16 residues. Germline values: CDR1 SNHLY, CDR2 FYNNEI. The V end was cut by 8 bases, the J end by 4 bases, with 21 bases between. The CDR3 DNA reads as TGTGCCAGCTCAATGCGGGCAGCCACAACGAATCAGCCCCAGCATTTT. It codes for CASSMRAATTNQPQHF.